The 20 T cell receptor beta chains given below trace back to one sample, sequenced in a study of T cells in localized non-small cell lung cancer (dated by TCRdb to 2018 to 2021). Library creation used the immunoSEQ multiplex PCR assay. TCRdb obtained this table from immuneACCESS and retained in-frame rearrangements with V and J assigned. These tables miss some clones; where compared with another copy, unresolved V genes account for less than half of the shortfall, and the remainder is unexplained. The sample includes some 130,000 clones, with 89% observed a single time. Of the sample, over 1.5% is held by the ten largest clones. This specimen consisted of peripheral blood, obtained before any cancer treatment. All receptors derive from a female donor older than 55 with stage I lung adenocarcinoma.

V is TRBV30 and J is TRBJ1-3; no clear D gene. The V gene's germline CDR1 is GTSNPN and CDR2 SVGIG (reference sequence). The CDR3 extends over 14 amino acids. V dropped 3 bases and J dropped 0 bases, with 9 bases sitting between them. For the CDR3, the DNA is TGTGCCTGGAGGGTCGAACGCTCTGGAAACACCATATATTTT. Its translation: CAWRVERSGNTIYF.

Here the CDR3 reads CASTGTGVHTIYF. The CDR3, as DNA: TGTGCCAGCACCGGGACAGGGGTGCACACCATATATTTT. The chain couples TRBV6-5 to TRBJ1-3; 10 nucleotides agree with TRBD1. The CDR3 loop spans 13 amino acids. Germline assignment: CDR1 MNHEY and CDR2 SVGAGI. Trimming removed 7 bases from V and 8 bases from J; junction bases left unmatched: 5.

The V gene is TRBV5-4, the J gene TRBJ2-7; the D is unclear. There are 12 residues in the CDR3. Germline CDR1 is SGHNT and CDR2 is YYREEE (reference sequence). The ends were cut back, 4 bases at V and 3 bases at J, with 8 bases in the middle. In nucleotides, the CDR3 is TGTGCCAGCAGCACGGACGGCTACGAGCAGTACTTC. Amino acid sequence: CASSTDGYEQYF.

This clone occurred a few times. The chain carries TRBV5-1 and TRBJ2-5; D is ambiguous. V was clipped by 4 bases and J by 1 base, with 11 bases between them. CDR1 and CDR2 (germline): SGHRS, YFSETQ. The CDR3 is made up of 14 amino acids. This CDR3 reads CASSPEASQETQYF. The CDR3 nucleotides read TGCGCCAGCAGCCCCGAGGCTAGCCAAGAGACCCAGTACTTC.

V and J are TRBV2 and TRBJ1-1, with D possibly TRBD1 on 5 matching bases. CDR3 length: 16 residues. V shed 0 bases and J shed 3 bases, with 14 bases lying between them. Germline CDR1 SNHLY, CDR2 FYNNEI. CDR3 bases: TGTGCCAGCAGTGAAGCGCTTGGGGGTGGGGACACTGAAGCTTTCTTT. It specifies CASSEALGGGDTEAFF.

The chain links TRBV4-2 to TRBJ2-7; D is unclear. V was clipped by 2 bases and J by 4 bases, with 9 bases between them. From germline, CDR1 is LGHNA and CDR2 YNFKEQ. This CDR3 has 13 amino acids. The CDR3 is CASSQPRSYEQYF. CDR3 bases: TGTGCCAGCAGCCAACCTAGAAGTTACGAGCAGTACTTC.

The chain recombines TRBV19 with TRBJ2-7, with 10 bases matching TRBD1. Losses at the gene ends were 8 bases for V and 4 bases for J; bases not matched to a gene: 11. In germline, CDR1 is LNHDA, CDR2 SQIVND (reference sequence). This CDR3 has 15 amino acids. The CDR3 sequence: CASPRDRGRRYEQYF. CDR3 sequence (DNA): TGTGCCAGTCCCAGGGACAGGGGTCGGAGGTACGAGCAGTACTTC.

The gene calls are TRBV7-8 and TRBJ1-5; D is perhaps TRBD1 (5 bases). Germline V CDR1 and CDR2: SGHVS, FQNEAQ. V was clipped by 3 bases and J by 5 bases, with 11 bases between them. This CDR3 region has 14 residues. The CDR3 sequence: CASSFSGKDQPQHF. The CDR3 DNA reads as TGTGCCAGCAGCTTTTCAGGGAAGGATCAGCCCCAGCATTTT.

CDR3 residues: CASSTDSGWQETQYF. The CDR3 region has the DNA TGTGCCAGTAGTACAGATAGCGGCTGGCAAGAGACCCAGTACTTC. This sequence joins TRBV19 and TRBJ2-5; possibly TRBD2 for D (6 bases). The CDR3 has 15 amino acids. Trimming cost V 4 bases and J 2 bases, with 14 bases left between them. Germline V gene data show CDR1 as LNHDA and CDR2 as SQIVND (reference sequence). The complete variable domain, with remaining parts taken from reference TRBV19 and TRBJ2-5, reads DGGITQSPKYLFRKEGQNVTLSCEQNLNHDAMYWYRQDPGQGLRLIYYSQIVNDFQKGDIAEGYSVSREKKESFPLTVTSAQKNPTAFYLCASSTDSGWQETQYFGPGTRLLVL.

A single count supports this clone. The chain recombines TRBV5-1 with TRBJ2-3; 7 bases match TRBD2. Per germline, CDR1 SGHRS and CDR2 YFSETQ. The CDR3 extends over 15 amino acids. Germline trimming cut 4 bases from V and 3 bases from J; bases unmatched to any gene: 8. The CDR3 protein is CASSPGGRETDTQYF. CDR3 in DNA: TGCGCCAGCAGCCCCGGAGGGCGGGAGACAGATACGCAGTATTTT.

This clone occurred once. This CDR3 reads CASSETGTVETQYF. The CDR3 nucleotides read TGTGCCAGCAGTGAGACCGGGACAGTGGAGACCCAGTACTTC. This chain connects TRBV6-1 to TRBJ2-5; TRBD1 matches at 7 bases. With V trimmed by 3 bases and J by 5 bases, 6 bases remained unmatched. Germline loops: CDR1 MNHNS, CDR2 SASEGT. This CDR3 has 14 amino acids.

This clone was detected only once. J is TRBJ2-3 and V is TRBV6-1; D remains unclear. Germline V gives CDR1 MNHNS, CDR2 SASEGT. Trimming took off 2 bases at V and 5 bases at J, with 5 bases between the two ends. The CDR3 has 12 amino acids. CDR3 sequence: CASSELGDTQYF. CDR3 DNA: TGTGCCAGCAGTGAATTGGGAGATACGCAGTATTTT.

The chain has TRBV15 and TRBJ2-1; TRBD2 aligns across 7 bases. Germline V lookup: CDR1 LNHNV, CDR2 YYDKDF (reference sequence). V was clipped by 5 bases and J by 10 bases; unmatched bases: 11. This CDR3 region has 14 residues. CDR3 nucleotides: TGTGCCACCAGCCGACCGACTAGCTCCGTCGAGCAGTTCTTC. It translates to CATSRPTSSVEQFF. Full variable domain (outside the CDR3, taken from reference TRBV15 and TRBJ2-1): DAMVIQNPRYQVTQFGKPVTLSCSQTLNHNVMYWYQQKSSQAPKLLFHYYDKDFNNEADTPDNFQSRRPNTSFCFLDIRSPGLGDTAMYLCATSRPTSSVEQFFGPGTRLTVL.

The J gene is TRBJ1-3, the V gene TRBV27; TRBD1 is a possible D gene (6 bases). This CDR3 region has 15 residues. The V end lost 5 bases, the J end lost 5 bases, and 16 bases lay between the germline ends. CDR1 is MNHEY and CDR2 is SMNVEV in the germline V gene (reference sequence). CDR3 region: CASSVDRSGRNTIYF. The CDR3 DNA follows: TGTGCCAGCAGTGTCGACAGGAGCGGACGAAACACCATATATTTT.

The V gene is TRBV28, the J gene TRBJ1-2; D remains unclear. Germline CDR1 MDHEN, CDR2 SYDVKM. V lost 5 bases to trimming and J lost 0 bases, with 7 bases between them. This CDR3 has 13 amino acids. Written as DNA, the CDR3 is TGTGCCAGCAGTACGCCATCTAACTATGGCTACACCTTC. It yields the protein CASSTPSNYGYTF.

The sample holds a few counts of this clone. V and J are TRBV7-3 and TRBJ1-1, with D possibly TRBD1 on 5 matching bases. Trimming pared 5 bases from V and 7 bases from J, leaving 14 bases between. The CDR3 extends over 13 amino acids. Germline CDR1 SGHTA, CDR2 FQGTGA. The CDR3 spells CASSPGGLIEAFF. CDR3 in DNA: TGTGCCAGCAGCCCTGGGGGTCTGATTGAAGCTTTCTTT.

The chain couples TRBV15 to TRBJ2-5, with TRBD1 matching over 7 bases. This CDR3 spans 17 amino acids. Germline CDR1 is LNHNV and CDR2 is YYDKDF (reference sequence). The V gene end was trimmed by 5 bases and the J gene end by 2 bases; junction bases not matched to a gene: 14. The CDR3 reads CATSLGDKGARQETQYF. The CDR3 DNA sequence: TGTGCCACCAGCTTAGGGGATAAGGGGGCGCGGCAAGAGACCCAGTACTTC.

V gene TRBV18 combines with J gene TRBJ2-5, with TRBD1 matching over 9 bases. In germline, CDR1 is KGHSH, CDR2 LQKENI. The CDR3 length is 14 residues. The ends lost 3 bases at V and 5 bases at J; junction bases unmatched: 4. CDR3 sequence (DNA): TGTGCCAGCTCACCCAGGGACAGGGAGGAGACCCAGTACTTC. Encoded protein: CASSPRDREETQYF.

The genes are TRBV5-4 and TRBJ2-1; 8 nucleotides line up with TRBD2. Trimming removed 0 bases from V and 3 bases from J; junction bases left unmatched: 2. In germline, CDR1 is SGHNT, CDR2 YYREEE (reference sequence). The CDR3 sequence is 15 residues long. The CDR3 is CASSLDSGVYNEQFF. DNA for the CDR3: TGTGCCAGCAGCTTGGATAGCGGGGTCTACAATGAGCAGTTCTTC. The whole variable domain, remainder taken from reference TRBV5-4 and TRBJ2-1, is ETGVTQSPTHLIKTRGQQVTLRCSSQSGHNTVSWYQQALGQGPQFIFQYYREEENGRGNFPPRFSGLQFPNYSSELNVNALELDDSALYLCASSLDSGVYNEQFFGPGTRLTVL.

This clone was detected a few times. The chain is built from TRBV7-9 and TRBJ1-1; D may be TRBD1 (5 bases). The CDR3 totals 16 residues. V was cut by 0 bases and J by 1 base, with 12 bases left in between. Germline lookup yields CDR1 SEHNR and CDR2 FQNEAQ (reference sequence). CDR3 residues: CASSLAGRGENTEAFF. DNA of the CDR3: TGTGCCAGCAGCTTAGCGGGTCGGGGGGAGAACACTGAAGCTTTCTTT.